This TCR beta chain was sequenced in a study of human T cells and chemical hapten exposure. Time point noted: patch test 1, 2 weeks after DPC sensitization. Treatment given: therapeutic diphenylcyclopropenone sensitization with weekly scalp DPC. A single record per CDR3 protein comes from TCRdb applying MiXCR to the RACE reads. Among 74,000 or so distinct CDR3 sequences listed, roughly 12% were seen once. The CDR3 is 13 amino acids. Germline CDR1 is LGHDT and CDR2 is YNNKEL (reference sequence). Deletions cut 4 bases from V and 11 bases from J, with 12 bases between. The chain is built from TRBV3-1 and TRBJ1-6, with a weak D call TRBD1 (6 bases). The receptor's source is an older woman with alopecia areata. Some clones in this sample may be carry-over from other donors' samples. Sample: whole blood, taken in connection with sensitization to the hapten diphenylcyclopropenone (DPC). This CDR3 is CASSPAQGTPLHF. CDR3 bases: TGTGCCAGCAGCCCGGCACAGGGTACACCCCTCCACTTT.